This TCR beta chain was retrieved from a study of identical twins. Healthy Caucasians provided all donations. TCRdb analysed the 5' RACE reads with MiXCR anew, one entry per CDR3 protein. The table shows some 260,000 distinct CDR3 sequences, with 11% to 15% occurring only once. Germline-derived CDR1 and CDR2 are SGHVS and FNYEAQ. The CDR3 has 13 amino acids. Trimming took 5 bases from V and 0 from J, leaving 7 bases between them. Whole-study results and caveats: Carriage of fewer insertions was seen in abundant cord blood beta clonotypes, whereas memory repertoires showed none. In zero-insertion analyses, partial confounding could arise from invariant MAIT and iNKT cells.

Regarding this clonotype: Its target is unknown.

The sequence came from a woman between 18 and 29 years old in good health. The J gene is TRBJ1-1, the V gene TRBV7-6; D remains unclear. The sequenced sample was memory (CD45RO+) T cells sorted from blood. This chain's CDR3 is CASSQDMNTEAFF. In DNA form, the CDR3 reads TGTGCCAGCAGCCAAGACATGAACACTGAAGCTTTCTTT.